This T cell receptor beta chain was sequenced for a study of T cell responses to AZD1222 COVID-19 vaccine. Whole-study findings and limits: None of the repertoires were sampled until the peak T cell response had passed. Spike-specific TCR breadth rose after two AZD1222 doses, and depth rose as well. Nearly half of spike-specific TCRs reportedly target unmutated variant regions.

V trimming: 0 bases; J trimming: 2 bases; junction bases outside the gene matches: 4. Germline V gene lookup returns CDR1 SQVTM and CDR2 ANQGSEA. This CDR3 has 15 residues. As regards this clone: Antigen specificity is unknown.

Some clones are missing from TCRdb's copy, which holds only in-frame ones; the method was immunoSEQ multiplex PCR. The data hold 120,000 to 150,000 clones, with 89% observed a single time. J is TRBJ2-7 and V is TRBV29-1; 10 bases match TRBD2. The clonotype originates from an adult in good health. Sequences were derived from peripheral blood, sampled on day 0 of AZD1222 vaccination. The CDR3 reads CSVEDPGLATYEQYF. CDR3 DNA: TGCAGCGTTGAAGATCCGGGACTAGCGACCTACGAGCAGTACTTC.